This section outlines one T cell receptor beta chain sequence together with its context. This specimen comes from a study of control samples from healthy donors and cancer patients. Looked up from germline, CDR1 is LNHDA and CDR2 is SQIVND (reference sequence). V lost 1 base and J 7 bases, leaving 13 bases between the germline ends. This CDR3 spans 14 amino acids. Only in-frame clones appear in the TCRdb table, and some are missing; sequencing was by immunoSEQ multiplex PCR. The data contain approximately 150,000 clones, about 94% of them singletons. Sequenced: PBMCs. This sequence originates from a man aged 55 to 70 with colorectal cancer. V usage is TRBV19 and J usage is TRBJ1-2, with D possibly being TRBD1 (6 bases). CDR3 DNA: TGTGCCAGTAGTATAGCCACAGGGATCGGTGGCTACACCTTC. It translates to CASSIATGIGGYTF. Variable domain in full (rest from reference TRBV19 and TRBJ1-2): DGGITQSPKYLFRKEGQNVTLSCEQNLNHDAMYWYRQDPGQGLRLIYYSQIVNDFQKGDIAEGYSVSREKKESFPLTVTSAQKNPTAFYLCASSIATGIGGYTFGSGTRLTVV.